Described below is a single T cell receptor (beta chain) sequence and its context. The antigen is not known. The sample is drawn from a study of identical twins. Study observations and caveats: In cord blood, abundant beta clonotypes had fewer insertions; memory showed no trend.

A template switching step contributed a universal primer site, while unique molecular identifiers were present in the cDNA. TCRdb re-analysed the 5' RACE reads in MiXCR, keeping a single row per CDR3 protein. There are roughly 220,000 distinct CDR3 sequences in the sample; 5.5% to 7.5% occur only once, and about 14% lies in the top ten. Germline CDR1 DFQATT, CDR2 SNEGSKA (reference sequence). V lost 1 base and J 3 bases, leaving 18 bases between the germline ends. The CDR3 length is 16 residues. These data are also associated with another study on T cells expressing NK-cell markers. According to that study: The TCR beta repertoires originated in sorted CD3+CD56+NKG2C+, CD3+CD56+NKG2C- and CD3+CD56-NKG2C+ T cells. Sequencing covered eight donors, seven HCMV-seropositive and one seronegative.

The genes are TRBV20-1 and TRBJ2-5, with D uncertain. The TCR was taken from a young woman in good health. Material: CD8+ T cells sorted from blood. The CDR3 nucleotides are TGCAGTGCTAGAGCACCGACGTCTGCTGGGAAAGAGACCCAGTACTTC. Amino acid sequence: CSARAPTSAGKETQYF.